This is a list of T cell receptor beta chains from one sample in a study of shared clonotypes between healthy human individuals. Some clones are missing from TCRdb's copy, which holds only in-frame ones; the method was immunoSEQ multiplex PCR. The sample records some 1 million clones, 65% to 75% being singletons. Sequencing was performed on memory CD4+ T cells sorted from blood. The receptors shown here come from a man in his late teens or twenties in good health. Both conserved end residues are part of each CDR3. The order of the fields is CDR3 DNA, CDR3 protein, J gene, clone size, D gene, V gene. D genes are given only for firm matches. For some rows the clone size is stated as once, few or many, or as a class when expanded; others skip it.

cdr3_nt: TGTGCCAGCAGCTTGGGACAGAGAAATTCACCCCTCCACTTT
cdr3_aa: CASSLGQRNSPLHF
j_call: TRBJ1-6
clone_size: .
d_call: TRBD1
v_call: TRBV7-9

cdr3_nt: TGTGCCAGCAGCCGGCCGGGGTTTGGATCCTACGAGCAGTACTTC
cdr3_aa: CASSRPGFGSYEQYF
j_call: TRBJ2-7
clone_size: .
d_call: .
v_call: TRBV11-2

cdr3_nt: TGTGCCAGCAGCTTGGGACTAGCGGGAGGCGGCACCGGGGAGCTGTTTTTT
cdr3_aa: CASSLGLAGGGTGELFF
j_call: TRBJ2-2
clone_size: .
d_call: TRBD2
v_call: TRBV5-5

cdr3_nt: TGCGCCAGCACCTTGGGGACGCAGGGGACTGAAGCTTTCTTT
cdr3_aa: CASTLGTQGTEAFF
j_call: TRBJ1-1
clone_size: .
d_call: .
v_call: TRBV5-1

cdr3_nt: TGTGCCAGCAGTGGGCGAATGTTAGAAGAGCAGCCCCAGCATTTT
cdr3_aa: CASSGRMLEEQPQHF
j_call: TRBJ1-5
clone_size: .
d_call: .
v_call: TRBV6-1

cdr3_nt: TGCGCCAGCAGCGGGGGACAGGTGGGCGAGCAGTACTTC
cdr3_aa: CASSGGQVGEQYF
j_call: TRBJ2-7
clone_size: .
d_call: TRBD1
v_call: TRBV5-1

cdr3_nt: TGTGCCAGTAGCGACCCCTATGGGACAGAGATATACAATGAGCAGTTCTTC
cdr3_aa: CASSDPYGTEIYNEQFF
j_call: TRBJ2-1
clone_size: once
d_call: TRBD1
v_call: TRBV19

cdr3_nt: TGTGCCAGCAGCTTAGCGGGAGGGACCGGGGAGCTGTTTTTT
cdr3_aa: CASSLAGGTGELFF
j_call: TRBJ2-2
clone_size: .
d_call: TRBD2
v_call: TRBV7-2

cdr3_nt: TGTGCCAGCAGGGCCCCGGGACGGCTTAACTATGGCTACACCTTC
cdr3_aa: CASRAPGRLNYGYTF
j_call: TRBJ1-2
clone_size: .
d_call: .
v_call: TRBV6-1

cdr3_nt: TGTGCCAGCATCTTTGACGGGACCCAGTACTTC
cdr3_aa: CASIFDGTQYF
j_call: TRBJ2-5
clone_size: .
d_call: .
v_call: TRBV6-6

cdr3_nt: TGTGCCATCAGTGAGTCCGGGACACTGAACACCGGGGAGCTGTTTTTT
cdr3_aa: CAISESGTLNTGELFF
j_call: TRBJ2-2
clone_size: .
d_call: .
v_call: TRBV10-3

cdr3_nt: TGTGCCAGCTCAATGCAGCGGGGGGGCCAAGATACGCAGTATTTT
cdr3_aa: CASSMQRGGQDTQYF
j_call: TRBJ2-3
clone_size: .
d_call: TRBD2
v_call: TRBV18

cdr3_nt: TGTGCCAGCAGCTCGGACAGGGTTAATGAAAAACTGTTTTTT
cdr3_aa: CASSSDRVNEKLFF
j_call: TRBJ1-4
clone_size: .
d_call: TRBD1
v_call: TRBV11-2

cdr3_nt: TGTGCCTGCTCCGGGGCAGGGGAACAGCCCCAGCATTTT
cdr3_aa: CACSGAGEQPQHF
j_call: TRBJ1-5
clone_size: few
d_call: .
v_call: TRBV30

cdr3_nt: TGTGCCAGCATGGGGACTAGCGGGAGTGCAGATACGCAGTATTTT
cdr3_aa: CASMGTSGSADTQYF
j_call: TRBJ2-3
clone_size: .
d_call: TRBD2
v_call: TRBV6-6

cdr3_nt: TGTGCCAGCAGTTTCGGGGGGGGAGATACGCAGTATTTT
cdr3_aa: CASSFGGGDTQYF
j_call: TRBJ2-3
clone_size: .
d_call: TRBD2
v_call: TRBV27

cdr3_nt: TGTGCTAGCAGCCCCGGGACTAGCGATCTCCCTCTGCAAGAGACCCAGTACTTC
cdr3_aa: CASSPGTSDLPLQETQYF
j_call: TRBJ2-5
clone_size: .
d_call: TRBD2
v_call: TRBV7-7

cdr3_nt: TGTGCCAGCATGGCGGGGCGGGAGACCCAGTACTTC
cdr3_aa: CASMAGRETQYF
j_call: TRBJ2-5
clone_size: .
d_call: .
v_call: TRBV2

cdr3_nt: TGTGCCAGCAGTGTTATGACAGGGACAGATGAGCAGTTCTTC
cdr3_aa: CASSVMTGTDEQFF
j_call: TRBJ2-1
clone_size: .
d_call: TRBD1
v_call: TRBV6-4

cdr3_nt: TGTGCCAGCAGGAACTACAGGAGCGAGCAGTACTTC
cdr3_aa: CASRNYRSEQYF
j_call: TRBJ2-7
clone_size: few
d_call: .
v_call: TRBV6-1

cdr3_nt: TGTGCCAGCAGCTTACAGGGGATCTCCGAGCAGTACTTC
cdr3_aa: CASSLQGISEQYF
j_call: TRBJ2-7
clone_size: .
d_call: .
v_call: TRBV11-3

cdr3_nt: TGTGCCAGCAGCTCCAAAACAGGGGATGGCTACACCTTC
cdr3_aa: CASSSKTGDGYTF
j_call: TRBJ1-2
clone_size: .
d_call: TRBD1
v_call: TRBV7-3

cdr3_nt: TGTGCCAGCAGCTTAGCACCCCTAGGGCGAGGAGATGGCTACACCTTC
cdr3_aa: CASSLAPLGRGDGYTF
j_call: TRBJ1-2
clone_size: .
d_call: .
v_call: TRBV7-2

cdr3_nt: TGTGCCAGCTCACCCCCACTAGCGGGGGGGCTTCTTGAGCAGTTCTTC
cdr3_aa: CASSPPLAGGLLEQFF
j_call: TRBJ2-1
clone_size: .
d_call: TRBD2
v_call: TRBV18

cdr3_nt: TGCGCCAGCAGCTCGCCGACTAGCGGGGGGGCCGGAAGTGAGCAGTTCTTC
cdr3_aa: CASSSPTSGGAGSEQFF
j_call: TRBJ2-1
clone_size: few
d_call: TRBD2
v_call: TRBV5-1

cdr3_nt: TGTGCCTGGACCCTAAGTCTCTCTGGGGCCAACGTCCTGACTTTC
cdr3_aa: CAWTLSLSGANVLTF
j_call: TRBJ2-6
clone_size: few
d_call: .
v_call: TRBV30

cdr3_nt: TGCGCCAGCAGCCCTACAAATGGACCCCCAACCACTGAAAAACTGTTTTTT
cdr3_aa: CASSPTNGPPTTEKLFF
j_call: TRBJ1-4
clone_size: .
d_call: .
v_call: TRBV4-3

cdr3_nt: TGTGCCAGCAGTCGTTCAGGGAATCAGCCCCAGCATTTT
cdr3_aa: CASSRSGNQPQHF
j_call: TRBJ1-5
clone_size: .
d_call: .
v_call: TRBV7-2

cdr3_nt: TGTGCCAGCAGTCCCGGGACTAGCACCCAAGAGACCCAGTACTTC
cdr3_aa: CASSPGTSTQETQYF
j_call: TRBJ2-5
clone_size: .
d_call: TRBD2
v_call: TRBV2

cdr3_nt: TGTGCTAGTGGTTTGAGGGGAACCGGGGAGCTGTTTTTT
cdr3_aa: CASGLRGTGELFF
j_call: TRBJ2-2
clone_size: .
d_call: .
v_call: TRBV12-5

cdr3_nt: TGCACCAGCAGCCCCCTCACCGGGACTAGCTGGGAGTGGCAGTACTTC
cdr3_aa: CTSSPLTGTSWEWQYF
j_call: TRBJ2-7
clone_size: few
d_call: .
v_call: TRBV1

cdr3_nt: TGCGCCAGCAGCCCCACGAGGACAGGGCTCTATGGCTACACCTTC
cdr3_aa: CASSPTRTGLYGYTF
j_call: TRBJ1-2
clone_size: .
d_call: TRBD1
v_call: TRBV4-3